The next 2 T cell receptor beta chains were all read from a single sample in a study of cytomegalovirus exposure and HLA in healthy donors. Clones were sequenced by immunoSEQ multiplex PCR, and TCRdb holds only the in-frame ones, with some missing. The sample gives a few hundred thousand clones, about nine tenths of which show up once; 0.75% to 0.85% is in the top ten. Material for sequencing was PBMCs. The source of these receptors is a woman aged 18-29 years in good health and CMV-seronegative.

The chain is built from TRBV4-3 and TRBJ2-3; a weak D match, TRBD2 (5 bases). The CDR3 covers 15 residues. CDR1 and CDR2 from the germline V gene are LGHNA and YSLEER. Trimming took off 1 base at V and 4 bases at J, with 12 bases between the two ends. The CDR3, as DNA: TGCGCCAGCAGCCAAGGGACGGGCGGGCCAGATACGCAGTATTTT. Protein product: CASSQGTGGPDTQYF.

The J gene is TRBJ2-7, the V gene TRBV19, with TRBD2 matching over 13 bases. Trimming cost V 0 bases and J 1 base; bases outside gene matches: 9. Germline V CDR1 and CDR2: LNHDA, SQIVND (reference sequence). The CDR3 runs to 19 residues. CDR3 nucleotides: TGTGCCAGTAGTATAGATGCCCCTCGACTAGCGGGAGGTTCCTACGAGCAGTACTTC. Protein sequence: CASSIDAPRLAGGSYEQYF.